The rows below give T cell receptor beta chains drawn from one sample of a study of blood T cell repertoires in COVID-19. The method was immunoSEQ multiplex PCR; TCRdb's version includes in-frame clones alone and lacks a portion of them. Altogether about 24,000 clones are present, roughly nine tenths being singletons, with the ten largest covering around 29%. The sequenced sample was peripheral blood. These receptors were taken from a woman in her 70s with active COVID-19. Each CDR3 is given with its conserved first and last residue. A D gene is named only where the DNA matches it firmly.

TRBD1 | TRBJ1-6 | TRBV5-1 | TGCGCCAGCAGCGCGGGACAGGGGAATTCACCCCTCCACTTT | CASSAGQGNSPLHF
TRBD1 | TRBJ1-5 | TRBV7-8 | TGTGCCAGCAGCATAGAGAACGACAGGGGTTATAATCAGCCCCAGCATTTT | CASSIENDRGYNQPQHF
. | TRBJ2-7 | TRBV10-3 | TGTGCCATCAGTGTACAGGACTCCTACGAGCAGTACTTC | CAISVQDSYEQYF
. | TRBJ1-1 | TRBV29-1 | TGCAGCGTCTTGGACAGCCACGGGATTGAAGCTTTCTTT | CSVLDSHGIEAFF
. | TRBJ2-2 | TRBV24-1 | TGTGCCACCAGTGATTTGCAGGGGGGCGTTCGCACCGGGGAGCTGTTTTTT | CATSDLQGGVRTGELFF
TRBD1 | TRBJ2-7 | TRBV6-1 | TGTGCCAGCAGTGAGATGCCGGGACAGACATACGAGCAGTACTTC | CASSEMPGQTYEQYF
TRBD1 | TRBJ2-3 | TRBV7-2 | TGTGCCAGCAGCTTAGACAGGGGGCTAACAGATACGCAGTATTTT | CASSLDRGLTDTQYF
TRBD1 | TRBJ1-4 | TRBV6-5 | TGTGCCAGCAGCCGGGACAGGGATGAAAAACTGTTTTTT | CASSRDRDEKLFF
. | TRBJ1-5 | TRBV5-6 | TGTGCCAGCAGCTTACCAGGGGGCAATCAGCCCCAGCATTTT | CASSLPGGNQPQHF
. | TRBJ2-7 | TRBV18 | TGTGCCAGCTCACCAGGGGCCTGGTCCTACGAGCAGTACTTC | CASSPGAWSYEQYF
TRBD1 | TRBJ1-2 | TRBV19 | TGTGCCAGTAGTATAGCCGAGGACAGGTTCTATGGCTACACCTTC | CASSIAEDRFYGYTF
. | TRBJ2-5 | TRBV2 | TGTGCCAGCAGTCTGTCCGGACACGTATTAGGAGAGACCCAGTACTTC | CASSLSGHVLGETQYF
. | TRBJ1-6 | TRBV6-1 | TGTGCCAGCAGTGAATATAGGGGCAATTCACCCCTCCACTTT | CASSEYRGNSPLHF
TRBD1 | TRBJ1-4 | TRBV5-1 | TGCGCCAGCAGCCAGGGACAGGATTTTGAAAAACTGTTTTTT | CASSQGQDFEKLFF